These 11 T cell receptor beta chains were all obtained from the same sample, sequenced in a study of graft-versus-host responses after intestinal transplantation. Using immunoSEQ multiplex PCR, the repertoire was profiled, and TCRdb retains in-frame clones only, with some absent. The sample has around 110,000 clones; over 75% are singletons. These receptors are not linked to any known antigen. The sample in question was unstimulated CD4+ T cells sorted from spleen or lymph node cells, obtained before intestinal transplant. The receptor set was obtained from a human donor who received an intestinal transplant.

This clone is a singleton in its sample. V is TRBV6-1 and J is TRBJ1-5, with 7 bases matching TRBD1. Germline V gene lookup returns CDR1 MNHNS and CDR2 SASEGT. This CDR3 is 12 amino acids long. V was clipped by 8 bases and J by 4 bases; unmatched bases: 2. The CDR3 sequence: CASGTVNQPQHF. The CDR3 nucleotides read TGTGCCAGCGGGACAGTGAATCAGCCCCAGCATTTT.

V gene TRBV6-6 combines with J gene TRBJ2-2; TRBD2 aligns across 11 bases. V shed 6 bases and J 5 bases; nucleotides not matched to a gene: 5. CDR1 MNHNY and CDR2 SVGAGI come from the germline V gene (reference sequence). The CDR3 has 15 residues. The CDR3 nucleotides are TGTGCCAGCAGAGACCGACTAGCGGGGACCGGGGAGCTGTTTTTT. This gives the protein CASRDRLAGTGELFF.

This clone was recorded only once. The J gene is TRBJ1-3, the V gene TRBV30; 9 bases match TRBD1. The trim removed 2 bases at V and 5 bases at J, leaving 13 bases unmatched. The germline CDR1 and CDR2 sequences are GTSNPN and SVGIG (reference sequence). The CDR3 sequence is 17 residues long. Here the CDR3 reads CAWSPRGTGRTRNTIYF. The DNA of the CDR3 is TGTGCCTGGAGTCCTCGGGGGACAGGGAGGACACGAAACACCATATATTTT.

This chain links TRBV30 with TRBJ1-1; tentatively, D is TRBD1 (6 bases). V was clipped by 8 bases and J by 0 bases, with 19 bases between them. In germline, CDR1 is GTSNPN, CDR2 SVGIG (reference sequence). The CDR3 consists of 15 residues. The CDR3 here is CALAGGPPLNTEAFF. CDR3 sequence (DNA): TGTGCCCTGGCGGGGGGCCCGCCTCTGAACACTGAAGCTTTCTTT. The full variable domain, in which reference TRBV30 and TRBJ1-1 provide the parts outside the CDR3, is SQTIHQWPATLVQPVGSPLSLECTVEGTSNPNLYWYRQAAGRGLQLLFYSVGIGQISSEVPQNLSASRPQDRQFILSSKKLLLSDSGFYLCALAGGPPLNTEAFFGQGTRLTVV.

J is TRBJ1-3 and V is TRBV6-5, with D possibly being TRBD1 (6 bases). The length of the CDR3 is 15 residues. CDR1 MNHEY and CDR2 SVGAGI come from the germline V gene. V gave up 0 bases and J gave up 4 bases, with 10 bases separating them. DNA for the CDR3: TGTGCCAGCAGTTACTCGTCCCAGGGGGGAAACACCATATATTTT. This gives the protein CASSYSSQGGNTIYF.

The chain couples TRBV12-2 to TRBJ2-7; TRBD1, the D gene given by the table, was not confirmed from the DNA. TRBV12-2 is given as a pseudogene. This CDR3 region has 15 residues. This CDR3 reads CASRLMTGGLGGQYF. The CDR3, as DNA: TGTGCAAGTCGCTTGATGACAGGGGGGCTCGGCGGTCAGTACTTC.

The genes are TRBV6-5 and TRBJ2-2, with D maybe TRBD1 (6 bases). Per germline, CDR1 MNHEY and CDR2 SVGAGI. Trimming stripped 7 bases from V and 4 bases from J, with 16 bases between. The CDR3 sequence is 15 residues long. CDR3 coding DNA: TGTGCCAGCACCCGTTACAGGGTTGCCACCGGGGAGCTGTTTTTT. Translating it yields CASTRYRVATGELFF.

The V call is TRBV5-1, the J call TRBJ1-1; 7 bases line up with TRBD1. CDR3 length equals 15 residues. With V trimmed by 3 bases and J by 2 bases, 7 bases remained unmatched. The germline V gene encodes CDR1 SGHRS and CDR2 YFSETQ. Here the CDR3 reads CASSSGQRPNTEAFF. In nucleotides, the CDR3 is TGCGCCAGCAGCTCGGGACAGAGACCAAACACTGAAGCTTTCTTT. Complete variable domain (other parts from reference TRBV5-1 and TRBJ1-1): KAGVTQTPRYLIKTRGQQVTLSCSPISGHRSVSWYQQTPGQGLQFLFEYFSETQRNKGNFPGRFSGRQFSNSRSEMNVSTLELGDSALYLCASSSGQRPNTEAFFGQGTRLTVV.

The V gene is TRBV5-8, the J gene TRBJ2-3; D unclear. The CDR3 spans 14 residues. Germline V gene sequence: CDR1 SGHTS, CDR2 YDEGEE. V shed 0 bases and J shed 3 bases, with 8 bases lying between them. CDR3 DNA sequence: TGTGCCAGCAGCTTGGGGGCAGGAACAGATACGCAGTATTTT. Its translation is CASSLGAGTDTQYF.

The chain combines TRBV7-9 with TRBJ2-1; D perhaps matches TRBD1 (6 bases). The CDR3 extends over 15 amino acids. V was clipped by 5 bases and J by 9 bases, with 20 bases between them. CDR1 is SEHNR and CDR2 is FQNEAQ in the germline V gene (reference sequence). The CDR3 loop is CASSPNRGGIGEQFF. DNA for the CDR3: TGTGCCAGCAGCCCAAACAGAGGGGGAATTGGTGAGCAGTTCTTC. The whole variable domain, filled in from reference TRBV7-9 and TRBJ2-1, reads DTGVSQNPRHKITKRGQNVTFRCDPISEHNRLYWYRQTLGQGPEFLTYFQNEAQLEKSRLLSDRFSAERPKGSFSTLEIQRTEQGDSAMYLCASSPNRGGIGEQFFGPGTRLTVL.

The J gene is TRBJ2-1, the V gene TRBV18; 8 bases line up with TRBD2. This CDR3 has 14 amino acids. Losses at the gene ends were 6 bases for V and 7 bases for J; bases not matched to a gene: 8. Per the germline V gene, CDR1 is KGHSH and CDR2 is LQKENI. CDR3 region: CASSPGLARNEQFF. The CDR3 DNA sequence: TGTGCCAGCTCGCCAGGACTAGCTAGGAATGAGCAGTTCTTC.